The 23 T cell receptor beta chains below come from one sample, sequenced in a study of T cells in localized non-small cell lung cancer. Clones were sequenced by immunoSEQ multiplex PCR, and TCRdb holds only the in-frame ones, with some missing. The repertoire holds 70,000 to 75,000 clones, with approximately 84% as singletons. Sequencing used peripheral blood, obtained before any cancer treatment. The receptor source for this set is a female donor older than 55 with stage I lung adenocarcinoma.

This rearrangement joins TRBV19 to TRBJ2-4, with a possible D match to TRBD1 (5 bases). From germline, CDR1 is LNHDA and CDR2 SQIVND (reference sequence). V dropped 7 bases and J dropped 9 bases, with 16 bases sitting between them. The CDR3 is 13 residues long. In DNA, the CDR3 is TGTGCCAGTAACCTAGATCAGGGTGGCATTCAGTACTTC. Encoded protein: CASNLDQGGIQYF. The full variable domain, with the rest looked up from reference TRBV19 and TRBJ2-4, is DGGITQSPKYLFRKEGQNVTLSCEQNLNHDAMYWYRQDPGQGLRLIYYSQIVNDFQKGDIAEGYSVSREKKESFPLTVTSAQKNPTAFYLCASNLDQGGIQYFGAGTRLSVL.

The chain recombines TRBV6-6 with TRBJ1-2; D remains ambiguous. CDR1 and CDR2 from the germline V gene are MNHNY and SVGAGI (reference sequence). The CDR3 is made up of 15 amino acids. V was trimmed by 6 bases and J by 7 bases, leaving 21 bases between them. This chain's CDR3 is CASRPTPDQTVGYTF. The CDR3 DNA sequence: TGTGCCAGCAGACCCACGCCCGACCAGACCGTTGGCTACACCTTC.

The V gene is TRBV5-1, the J gene TRBJ1-2; no clear D gene. This CDR3 contains 15 residues. V lost 0 bases, J lost 5 bases, and 14 bases lay in between. The germline CDR1 and CDR2 sequences are SGHRS and YFSETQ. In DNA form, the CDR3 reads TGCGCCAGCAGCTTGGTTGGCAGGCAACAGTATGGCTACACCTTC. Its translation: CASSLVGRQQYGYTF.

The rearrangement joins TRBV9 to TRBJ2-3; 7 bases fit TRBD2. This CDR3 is 12 amino acids long. V dropped 0 bases and J dropped 9; count of bases not matched to a gene: 1. Germline CDR1 reads SGDLS; CDR2 reads YYNGEE. DNA for the CDR3: TGTGCCAGCAGCGTAGTGCGGGAGACGCAGTATTTT. It encodes CASSVVRETQYF.

The chain uses TRBV11-2 and TRBJ2-2; tentatively, D is TRBD1 (5 bases). V lost 5 bases to trimming and J lost 7 bases, with 11 bases between them. The CDR3 spans 13 residues. Germline CDR1 SGHAT, CDR2 FQNNGV. The CDR3 DNA reads as TGTGCCAGCAGCCCCTCAGGGAACGGGGAGCTGTTTTTT. It yields the protein CASSPSGNGELFF. The entire variable domain, with the rest obtained from reference TRBV11-2 and TRBJ2-2, is as follows: EAGVAQSPRYKIIEKRQSVAFWCNPISGHATLYWYQQILGQGPKLLIQFQNNGVVDDSQLPKDRFSAERLKGVDSTLKIQPAKLEDSAVYLCASSPSGNGELFFGEGSRLTVL.

In this sample, this clone turned up a few times. The CDR3: CASSHPGGTNEKLFF. The CDR3 nucleotides read TGTGCCAGCAGCCACCCAGGGGGAACTAATGAAAAACTGTTTTTT. The gene calls are TRBV4-2 and TRBJ1-4, with 7 bases lining up with TRBD1. Germline CDR1 reads LGHNA; CDR2 reads YNFKEQ. The CDR3 consists of 15 residues. Trimming removed 3 bases from V and 1 base from J; junction bases left unmatched: 2.

V gene TRBV7-6 combines with J gene TRBJ2-2; 9 bases match TRBD2. Trimming at V came to 5 bases and at J to 7 bases, leaving 5 bases not matched to a gene. CDR1 and CDR2 from the germline V gene are SGHVS and FNYEAQ. CDR3 length equals 14 residues. Written as DNA, the CDR3 is TGTGCCAGCAGCATTAGCGGGAGAGTCGGGGAGCTGTTTTTT. Its protein is CASSISGRVGELFF.

The sample holds a few counts of this clone. The V and J genes are TRBV6-1 and TRBJ2-2; D unresolved. The CDR3 is made up of 14 amino acids. Trimming removed 6 bases at V and 0 bases at J, with 8 bases between. Looked up from germline, CDR1 is MNHNS and CDR2 is SASEGT. CDR3: CASRRAANTGELFF. For the CDR3, the DNA is TGTGCCAGCAGACGAGCCGCGAACACCGGGGAGCTGTTTTTT.

The chain links TRBV4-1 to TRBJ2-4, with 7 positions matching TRBD1. CDR1 is MGHRA, CDR2 YSYEKL, per germline. CDR3 length equals 15 residues. With V trimmed by 4 bases and J by 3 bases, 6 bases remained unmatched. The CDR3 here is CASSPTGSDKNIQYF. DNA of the CDR3: TGCGCCAGCAGCCCGACAGGGTCTGACAAAAACATTCAGTACTTC.

This clone showed up just a few times. This chain connects TRBV6-6 to TRBJ2-3, with TRBD2 as a possible D gene (5 bases). Trimming stripped 5 bases from V and 6 bases from J, with 15 bases between. The V gene's germline CDR1 is MNHNY and CDR2 SVGAGI (reference sequence). This CDR3 has 14 amino acids. CDR3 sequence (DNA): TGTGCCAGCAGTCCTCCCCAATTAGCGGATACGCAGTATTTT. This translates into CASSPPQLADTQYF.

The chain links TRBV18 to TRBJ2-5; TRBD1 agrees at 8 bases. Germline CDR1 reads KGHSH; CDR2 reads LQKENI. The V and J ends lost 2 bases and 5 bases, in that order; junction bases with no gene match: 4. This CDR3 has 14 amino acids. CDR3 sequence (DNA): TGTGCCAGCTCACCATTAAACAGGGGGGAGACCCAGTACTTC. Amino acids: CASSPLNRGETQYF.

CDR3 in amino acids: CASSRWTGGAKNIQYF. CDR3 bases: TGTGCCAGCAGCAGATGGACGGGGGGAGCCAAAAACATTCAGTACTTC. This chain uses TRBV7-9 with TRBJ2-4, with 7 bases matching TRBD2. V lost 5 bases, J lost 0 bases, and 7 bases stayed unmatched. This CDR3 spans 16 amino acids. CDR1 SEHNR and CDR2 FQNEAQ come from the germline V gene (reference sequence). Full variable domain (missing parts from reference TRBV7-9 and TRBJ2-4): DTGVSQNPRHKITKRGQNVTFRCDPISEHNRLYWYRQTLGQGPEFLTYFQNEAQLEKSRLLSDRFSAERPKGSFSTLEIQRTEQGDSAMYLCASSRWTGGAKNIQYFGAGTRLSVL.

This clone occurred many times. The rearrangement uses TRBV27 and TRBJ2-7; D gene uncertain. The V gene lost 0 bases and the J gene lost 3 bases, with 9 bases spanning the gap. The CDR3 has 14 amino acids. The V gene's germline CDR1 is MNHEY and CDR2 SMNVEV (reference sequence). The CDR3 region is CASSLSNSLYEQYF. The CDR3 nucleotides read TGTGCCAGCAGTTTATCTAACAGTCTCTACGAGCAGTACTTC.

The chain employs TRBV7-2 and TRBJ2-5; D remains unclear. Germline values: CDR1 SGHTA, CDR2 FQGNSA. The CDR3 sequence is 13 residues long. Trimming left V 1 base short and J 9 bases short, with 12 bases between. CDR3 sequence (DNA): TGTGCCAGCAGCTTAGTTCGAGAAAAGGCCCAGTACTTC. This encodes CASSLVREKAQYF. Looking up the rest from reference TRBV7-2 and TRBJ2-5 gives the full variable domain: GAGVSQSPSNKVTEKGKDVELRCDPISGHTALYWYRQSLGQGLEFLIYFQGNSAPDKSGLPSDRFSAERTGGSVSTLTIQRTQQEDSAVYLCASSLVREKAQYFGPGTRLLVL.

The sample holds a few counts of this clone. The chain recombines TRBV7-2 with TRBJ2-6; 8 bases map to TRBD1. The trim removed 3 bases at V and 2 bases at J, leaving 9 bases unmatched. The CDR3 is 18 amino acids. Germline V gene lookup returns CDR1 SGHTA and CDR2 FQGNSA. The CDR3 coding sequence is TGTGCCAGCAGCTTGGGCCAGCAGGGGGCTACTGGGGCCAACGTCCTGACTTTC. Its protein is CASSLGQQGATGANVLTF. The whole variable domain, remainder taken from reference TRBV7-2 and TRBJ2-6, is GAGVSQSPSNKVTEKGKDVELRCDPISGHTALYWYRQSLGQGLEFLIYFQGNSAPDKSGLPSDRFSAERTGGSVSTLTIQRTQQEDSAVYLCASSLGQQGATGANVLTFGAGSRLTVL.

The chain recombines TRBV4-1 with TRBJ2-1; 7 bases are a match to TRBD2. V gave up 2 bases and J gave up 8 bases; unmatched junction bases: 6. This CDR3 has 14 residues. Germline values: CDR1 MGHRA, CDR2 YSYEKL. For the CDR3, the DNA is TGCGCCAGCAGCCAATTCGAACGGGGGGATGAGCAGTTCTTC. Encoded protein: CASSQFERGDEQFF.

This clone has a handful of counts. This specimen includes other DNA sequences encoding the same CDR3. CDR3 DNA: TGTGCCAGCAGTCCCGGCGGGAGTGGCTACACCTTC. Translated: CASSPGGSGYTF. The chain has TRBV27 and TRBJ1-2, with D uncertain. CDR3 length: 12 amino acids. CDR1 and CDR2 (germline): MNHEY, SMNVEV (reference sequence). Trimming took off 5 bases at V and 7 bases at J, with 11 bases between the two ends.

The V gene is TRBV11-3, the J gene TRBJ2-4; D may correspond to TRBD1 or TRBD2 (5 bases each). Trimming shortened V by 8 bases and J by 9 bases, and 11 bases separated the two germline ends. Germline loops: CDR1 SGHNT, CDR2 YENEEA. This CDR3 has 11 amino acids. This CDR3 is CASRAGTIQYF. Here the CDR3 DNA reads TGTGCCAGCCGAGCAGGGACCATTCAGTACTTC.

The chain carries TRBV4-1 and TRBJ2-7; 10 bases map to TRBD2. Per germline, CDR1 MGHRA and CDR2 YSYEKL. J was trimmed by 4 bases and V by 1 base; bases with no gene match: 4. CDR3 size: 15 residues. CDR3 sequence: CASSQGIAGGYEQYF. The CDR3 DNA follows: TGCGCCAGCAGCCAAGGTATAGCGGGGGGTTACGAGCAGTACTTC.

The rearrangement links TRBV7-9 to TRBJ2-3; unclear D gene. Trimming shortened V by 1 base and J by 4 bases, and 12 bases separated the two germline ends. CDR1 SEHNR and CDR2 FQNEAQ come from the germline V gene (reference sequence). This CDR3 has 15 amino acids. The CDR3 is CASSLGGAEADTQYF. CDR3 sequence (DNA): TGTGCCAGCAGCTTAGGTGGTGCCGAGGCAGATACGCAGTATTTT.

V is TRBV19 and J is TRBJ2-7, with D perhaps matching TRBD2 (6 bases). CDR1 is LNHDA and CDR2 is SQIVND in the germline V gene (reference sequence). This CDR3 is built from 17 residues. V lost 2 bases and J lost 3, with 20 bases in between. The CDR3 is CASSIPSYGGTHYEQYF. The CDR3 DNA sequence: TGTGCCAGTAGTATACCGTCTTATGGAGGGACCCACTACGAGCAGTACTTC.

The CDR3 reads CASSAVDRGSYEQYF. In DNA form, the CDR3 reads TGTGCCAGCAGCGCTGTAGACAGAGGCTCCTACGAGCAGTACTTC. The chain is built from TRBV9 and TRBJ2-7; a weak D match, TRBD1 (5 bases). Germline CDR1 reads SGDLS; CDR2 reads YYNGEE. Trimming took off 3 bases at V and 0 bases at J, with 13 bases between the two ends. The CDR3 runs 15 residues.

The CDR3 DNA sequence: TGTGCCAGCATCCAAGGGCGGGGGGGCGTCAATGAGCAGTTCTTC. Its protein product is CASIQGRGGVNEQFF. The chain combines TRBV11-2 with TRBJ2-1; 9 nucleotides line up with TRBD2. This CDR3 is 15 amino acids long. Per the germline V gene, CDR1 is SGHAT and CDR2 is FQNNGV. The junction had 10 bases not matched to a gene; V was cut back by 7 bases and J by 6 bases.